The present T cell receptor beta chain was sequenced within a study of shared clonotypes between healthy human individuals (dated by TCRdb to 2020 to 2021). Background on the whole study: Three men and a couple of women, aged 18 to 49 years, made up the cohort. For each donor, CD4 naive and CD4 memory were each given three plates, CD8 naive was given two plates, and CD8 memory was given one plate. To estimate repertoire size and how much clonotype sharing occurs between individuals, the study deeply sequenced the blood TCR repertoires of five healthy adults. To increase sequencing depth and limit assay-specific biases, TCR repertoire library preparation and sequencing were carried out by different laboratories using diverse techniques. Each donor's leukapheresis produced roughly between roughly 0.85 and 10 billion PBMCs. The research as a whole found: Rarefaction of sorted-subset datasets indicated incomplete sequencing despite the large sequencing depth. Larger estimated clonotype richness was generally found for naive subsets than for memory subsets. Sampling was restricted to blood, and TCR repertoires in tissue are likely to differ from TCR repertoires in blood. Clonotypes shared by all four sorted-subset donors showed higher generation probabilities than non-shared clonotypes. The genetic and exposure-history diversity represented was limited by the small number of donors. Pairwise subsampling indicated that sequencing depth was expected to affect the degree of clonotype sharing among donors. Roughly 5% of naive CD4, roughly 3.5% of naive CD8, approximately 2% of memory CD4, and over 0.35% of memory CD8 clonotypes were shared across several donors.

CDR1 and CDR2 were assigned from the germline V gene (reference sequence) as SEHNR and FQNEAQ. Germline trimming: 1 base from V, 7 bases from J; junction bases outside gene matches: 1. The CDR3 runs 12 residues from the cysteine to the phenylalanine. Just the 36-base CDR3 DNA is kept, in frame starting at base 1. Using the deep immunoSEQ assay, multiplex PCR amplified TCR CDR3 regions from genomic DNA. Genomic DNA extracted from each cell subset was distributed evenly over all wells of several immunoSEQ 96-well plates, and each plate served as one replicate. For sorted subsets, around 200 ng genomic DNA, equal to 30,000 to 35,000 T cell genomes, was loaded into each replicate PCR. Purified libraries were quantified with a Qubit 3.0 fluorometer, sized on a Bioanalyzer 2100, and re-quantified with the KAPA Library Quantification kit. A separate single-read 150-cycle Illumina NextSeq 550 flow cell was used to sequence each immunoSEQ 96-well plate. Concerning the study's data processing: The immunoSEQ output contained only junctional sequences without quality scores, so filtering could not match that applied to full-length reads. Sequences were annotated with PyIR, a Python wrapper for IgBLAST v1.9, and V/J genes and CDR3 were assigned using IMGT germline references. Reads with weak V/J assignments (E-value above 1e-6), missing CDR3, stop codons, out-of-frame junctions, or ambiguous translated residues were removed. V3J clonotypes were defined by identical inferred V gene, J gene, and CDR3 amino acid sequence. To compute the percentage overlap between repertoires, the number of shared unique clonotypes was divided by the size of the smaller repertoire. Richness of each repertoire was evaluated using RTK rarefaction, the Chao1 estimator, and Recon v2.1 estimates of unobserved clonotypes. Generation probabilities for all TCRbeta clonotypes obtained by the gDNA method from a handful of donors were computed using OLGA. TCRdb's version of the immuneACCESS table is confined to in-frame rearrangements and falls short of the full clone set. An unresolved V gene accounts for under half of the shortfall where checked; the remainder is of unknown origin. The D gene and trimming were derived from the DNA, and the V and J assignments and clone size from that table. The sample table shows some 1,900,000 clones, and about 95% are seen once. The top ten clones comprise under 1.5% of the sample.

For the CD8 naive samples, CD45RO-negative cells were positively selected for CCR7, yielding a CD45RA+CCR7+ population from which TemRA cells were excluded. Healthy HIV-negative adults with no recently reported acute infections or vaccinations were included as donors. All donors were Caucasian adults living in Nashville, Tennessee, USA. Blood was obtained by leukapheresis, after which PBMCs were separated by Ficoll-Histopaque density gradient centrifugation and cryopreserved in liquid nitrogen vapor phase. Analytical flow cytometry was used to check the purity and quantity of each magnetically sorted T cell population. Each sorted fraction had its genomic DNA isolated and then quantified by UV absorbance on a Nanodrop 2000c. As regards this clone: Its antigen remains undetermined. No base-level quality is on record; no much larger clone is a single base apart. Other DNA sequences in this specimen translate into the identical CDR3.

The chain is made from TRBV7-9 and TRBJ2-7, and TRBD1 matches 7 of the central bases. This TCR came from a man between 18 and 35 years old in good health. The sample comprised naive CD8+ T cells sorted from blood. In the paper's terms, the cell subset or site label means: CD45RA+CCR7+. In nucleotide form, the sequence is TGTGCCAGCAGCTTAGGGACAGGAGAGCAGTACTTC. This translates into CASSLGTGEQYF.